These T cell receptor beta chains were read from a single sample in a study of blood T cell repertoires in COVID-19. Sequencing used immunoSEQ multiplex PCR; TCRdb keeps in-frame clones, though not all of them. The sample consists of roughly 260,000 clones, 75% to 95% of them appearing once. Sequenced input: peripheral blood. The receptors derive from a person between 18 and 30 years old with COVID-19, enrolled during active disease. Both conserved end residues are trimmed from each CDR3. Each record gives: J gene, clone size, V gene, CDR3 protein. Rows give clone size only sometimes, using once, few, many, or a class for an expanded clone.

>TRBJ2-7|-|TRBV5-4
ASSLFETDEQY
>TRBJ2-7|-|TRBV11-2
ASSLALAGQGSYEQY
>TRBJ1-3|few|TRBV9
ASSALEGSGNTIY
>TRBJ2-7|-|TRBV11-2
ASSLEQFNEQY
>TRBJ2-7|-|TRBV18
ASSPGQDFYEQY
>TRBJ2-7|-|TRBV5-1
ASSLELGQGAREQY
>TRBJ2-7|-|TRBV29-1
SVRVYYEQY
>TRBJ2-1|-|TRBV9
ASSRGTGEAGERNEQF
>TRBJ1-3|-|TRBV28
ASSFSGPISGNTIY
>TRBJ2-7|-|TRBV7-2
ASSLGLDLFYEQY
>TRBJ2-5|-|TRBV5-6
ASSQSGGHLQETQY
>TRBJ2-5|-|TRBV19
ASSISLTSGPQETQY
>TRBJ1-5|-|TRBV12-5
ASGLARDIQPQH